This TCR beta chain stems from a study of tissue T cells after allogeneic stem cell transplantation. The repertoire was sequenced with immunoSEQ multiplex PCR; TCRdb's copy has only in-frame clones and lacks some. This table holds some 7,600 clones, approximately 52% found once. Judged by abundance, this clone is medium-sized. Its target is not known. The gene names here belong to mouse. Time point denoted: mouse harvest day 7 after allogeneic transplant. Each mouse received 10^7 T-cell-depleted marrow cells plus 10^6 splenic CD5+ T cells by tail vein. General observations from the study: Anatomically similar tissues had similar TCR repertoires within each patient.

The sequenced sample consisted of lymph node tissue. This TCR came from a female BALB/c mouse given C57BL/6 T cells with graft-versus-host disease after an allogeneic hematopoietic cell transplant.

The sequenced part of the CDR3 DNA is TGTGCAAGCAGCTTAGGGGGGGAGGACACCCAGTAC. Its translation: CASSLGGEDTQY. The whole CDR3 sequence reads CASSLGGEDTQYF. V usage is TRBV16 and J usage is TRBJ2-5; the D gene is possibly TRBD2 (6 bases). The read falls 1 residue short of the CDR3 end, and the missing part is taken from the germline J gene. Trimming stripped 1 base from V and 6 bases from J, with 8 bases between. CDR1 SGHSA and CDR2 FRNQAP come from the germline V gene. This CDR3 is built from 13 residues.